The 18 T cell receptor beta chains below were found in one sample sequenced in a study of blood T cells in healthy people across ages (dated by TCRdb to between 2014 and 2017). The library was prepared using 5' RACE. Sequencing instrument: Illumina HiSeq 2500. A second PCR of roughly 7 to 12 cycles was performed with a sample-barcoded 5' primer and a J-beta primer mix. The public reads were run again by TCRdb, first through fastp at Q25 and then through MiXCR, and only productive beta chains were kept. Every entry covers one CDR3 protein and lists the most common genes and DNA from its rows. The sample has roughly 800,000 distinct CDR3 sequences on record, around 36% of them singletons. Roughly 13% of the sample lies in the top ten. Specimen: blood. Source of these receptors: a man between 18 and 35 years old in good health.

This clonotype was seen many times. The chain joins TRBV4-2 to TRBJ2-5; 11 bases line up with TRBD2. CDR1 and CDR2 (germline): LGHNA, YNFKEQ. This CDR3 is built from 16 residues. V dropped 1 base and J dropped 1; count of bases not matched to a gene: 2. This CDR3 is CASSQGSGGAQETQYF. CDR3 sequence (DNA): TGTGCCAGCAGCCAAGGTAGCGGGGGGGCCCAAGAGACCCAGTACTTC.

With respect to this clonotype: A much larger clone sits a single nucleotide away, making a read error possible. The rearrangement joins TRBV6-2 or TRBV6-3 to TRBJ2-5; D might be TRBD1 (7 bases). The germline V gene has CDR1 MNHEY and CDR2 SVGEGT. This CDR3 comprises 18 residues. Trimming removed 3 bases at V and 11 bases at J, with 31 bases between. In DNA, the CDR3 is TGTGCCAGCAGTTATAGAACCGGAGGGCAGGGGGTAAGCAATGAGCAGTACTTC. Translation: CASSYRTGGQGVSNEQYF.

This clonotype was observed at least ten times. This chain uses TRBV4-3 with TRBJ2-3; D gene unclear. This CDR3 is built from 14 residues. The germline V gene encodes CDR1 LGHNA and CDR2 YSLEER. V lost 0 bases, J lost 4 bases, and 8 bases lay in between. The CDR3 coding sequence is TGCGCCAGCAGCCAAGAAGGGCTCTCAGATACGCAGTATTTT. Protein: CASSQEGLSDTQYF.

On this clonotype: Given a much more abundant clone one base away, this may be a read error. This chain joins TRBV4-1 and TRBJ2-5; perhaps D is TRBD1 or TRBD2 (5 bases each). Judging by the DNA end, TRBJ2-7 fits better; the J call may be wrong. CDR1 is MGHRA, CDR2 YSYEKL, per germline. This CDR3 is built from 13 residues. This CDR3 reads CASSQDEGREQYF. Here the CDR3 DNA reads TGCGCCAGCAGCCAAGACGAGGGGCGCGAGCAGTACTTC.

This clonotype was seen more than once but under ten times. The chain combines TRBV12-3 or TRBV12-4 with TRBJ2-1, with D perhaps matching TRBD2 (6 bases). The CDR3 loop spans 16 amino acids. V was clipped by 7 bases and J by 2 bases, with 18 bases between them. Here the CDR3 reads CASTVGASETYNEQFF. The CDR3, as DNA: TGTGCCAGCACCGTCGGGGCTAGCGAGACCTACAATGAGCAGTTCTTC.

This clonotype was recorded a few times. V gene TRBV5-1 combines with J gene TRBJ2-3; 12 bases agree with TRBD1. This CDR3 contains 19 residues. Trimming removed 4 bases from V and 1 base from J; junction bases left unmatched: 13. Germline V CDR1 and CDR2: SGHRS, YFSETQ. CDR3 coding DNA: TGCGCCAGCAGCGATACACCGGGACAGGGGGCCGTCGGCACAGATACGCAGTATTTT. Translating it yields CASSDTPGQGAVGTDTQYF.

This chain connects TRBV10-3 to TRBJ1-2; a weak D match, TRBD1 (6 bases). CDR3 length equals 16 residues. CDR1 and CDR2 (germline): ENHRY, SYGVKD. Trimming removed 2 bases from V and 2 bases from J, with 15 bases in between. The CDR3 coding sequence is TGTGCCATCAGTGAGGGGGTTCCAGGGGAAAACTATGGCTACACCTTC. Its translation is CAISEGVPGENYGYTF.

The sample holds many counts of this clonotype. This chain uses TRBV12-3 or TRBV12-4 with TRBJ2-4; D remains ambiguous. CDR3 length: 14 amino acids. V was pared by 2 bases and J by 5 bases, with 10 bases between. CDR3 sequence: CASSLSGEENIQYF. As DNA, the CDR3 is TGTGCCAGCAGTTTATCAGGAGAAGAAAACATTCAGTACTTC.

This clonotype was counted many times. This sequence joins TRBV12-3 or TRBV12-4 and TRBJ1-2; no clear D gene. V shed 4 bases and J shed 5 bases, with 14 bases lying between them. The CDR3 loop spans 14 amino acids. In DNA, the CDR3 is TGTGCCAGCAGTTCCCACGGAGCCTTATATGGCTACACCTTC. This encodes CASSSHGALYGYTF.

The chain is built from TRBV4-3 and TRBJ1-2; D ambiguous. This CDR3 is 14 amino acids long. Germline CDR1 is LGHNA and CDR2 is YSLEER. V was trimmed by 1 base and J by 0 bases, leaving 6 bases between them. Here the CDR3 reads CASSQGSPNYGYTF. The CDR3 nucleotides read TGCGCCAGCAGCCAAGGGAGCCCTAACTATGGCTACACCTTC.

V gene TRBV29-1 combines with J gene TRBJ2-7; D remains unclear. Trimming stripped 3 bases from V and 3 bases from J, with 15 bases between. Germline lookup yields CDR1 SQVTM and CDR2 ANQGSEA. This CDR3 region has 14 residues. This CDR3 is CSVDSQCPCYEQYF. The CDR3 nucleotides are TGCAGCGTTGATAGTCAGTGTCCTTGCTACGAGCAGTACTTC.

This clonotype has just a few counts. The chain couples TRBV7-8 to TRBJ1-5, with D possibly being TRBD1 (5 bases). This CDR3 is built from 19 residues. V gave up 2 bases and J gave up 7 bases, with 27 bases separating them. Germline CDR1 reads SGHVS; CDR2 reads FQNEAQ. This CDR3 is CASSLILAVTEPWGQPQHF. CDR3 DNA: TGTGCCAGCAGCTTAATTTTGGCCGTTACGGAGCCTTGGGGGCAGCCCCAGCATTTT.

This clonotype was observed many times. The rearrangement links TRBV27 to TRBJ2-7; 7 bases map to TRBD1. This CDR3 spans 12 amino acids. Per the germline V gene, CDR1 is MNHEY and CDR2 is SMNVEV (reference sequence). V lost 5 bases and J lost 4; bases outside the gene matches: 2. The CDR3 sequence is CASSQTGYEQYF. CDR3 DNA: TGTGCCAGCAGTCAGACAGGGTACGAGCAGTACTTC.

This clonotype was detected a few times. The V call is TRBV6-6, the J call TRBJ2-1, with D tentatively TRBD1 or TRBD2 (5 bases each). Per the germline V gene, CDR1 is MNHNY and CDR2 is SVGAGI (reference sequence). V lost 1 base and J 8 bases, leaving 6 bases between the germline ends. The CDR3 is 12 amino acids. The CDR3 sequence: CASSYLGDEQFF. CDR3 nucleotides: TGTGCCAGCAGTTACTTGGGGGATGAGCAGTTCTTC.

This clonotype was counted ten times or more. The rearrangement joins TRBV20-1 to TRBJ2-1; the D gene is possibly TRBD2 (6 bases). The V end lost 2 bases, the J end lost 5 bases, and 10 bases lay between the germline ends. The length of the CDR3 is 13 residues. The germline CDR1 and CDR2 sequences are DFQATT and SNEGSKA (reference sequence). The CDR3 region has the DNA TGCAGTGCTAGAAGGCTAGCGAACAATGAGCAGTTCTTC. It is translated as CSARRLANNEQFF.

This clonotype has ten or more counts. The CDR3 spells CASSLVLDNEQFF. The DNA for the CDR3 is TGTGCCAGCAGCTTAGTGCTCGACAATGAGCAGTTCTTC. The chain employs TRBV7-2 and TRBJ2-1; D unresolved. From germline, CDR1 is SGHTA and CDR2 FQGNSA. Trimming left V 1 base short and J 5 bases short, with 6 bases between. The CDR3 spans 13 residues. Looking up the rest from reference TRBV7-2 and TRBJ2-1 gives the full variable domain: GAGVSQSPSNKVTEKGKDVELRCDPISGHTALYWYRQSLGQGLEFLIYFQGNSAPDKSGLPSDRFSAERTGGSVSTLTIQRTQQEDSAVYLCASSLVLDNEQFFGPGTRLTVL.

The chain uses TRBV5-1 and TRBJ2-1; D is ambiguous. The J call is uncertain, as TRBJ2-7 better fits the DNA end. CDR3 size: 16 residues. CDR1 is SGHRS and CDR2 is YFSETQ in the germline V gene. The CDR3 reads CASSLSSPVSYNEQYF. DNA of the CDR3: TGCGCCAGCAGCTTGTCCAGTCCGGTCTCCTACAATGAGCAGTACTTC.

This clonotype was counted only a few times. This chain connects TRBV5-6 to TRBJ2-1; D is possibly TRBD2 (5 bases). V was trimmed by 1 base and J by 0 bases, leaving 11 bases between them. The CDR3 runs to 16 residues. CDR1 and CDR2 from the germline V gene are SGHDT and YYEEEE. Here the CDR3 reads CASSLNGGSSYNEQFF. The CDR3 nucleotides read TGTGCCAGCAGCTTGAACGGAGGCAGCTCCTACAATGAGCAGTTCTTC.